The present T cell receptor (beta chain) was sequenced within a study of blood T cell repertoires in COVID-19 (dated by TCRdb to 2020 to 2021). A note on the overall study: Collaborator samples came from the United States, Italy and Spain and covered acute and convalescent phases of COVID-19. The prospective study material was composed of cDNA or gDNA derived from T cells, B-cell-depleted T cells, or PBMCs. Subjects who had been exposed to COVID-19, were actively infected with it, or had recovered from it provided the deeply sampled blood TCRbeta repertoires that made up the dataset. The repertoires were released in a freely available public database intended as a resource for research on the immune response to SARS-CoV-2. The samples were drawn from two sources: the first 160 participants of the ongoing ImmuneRACE study, and 1,000 to 1,500 subjects contributed by 6 global collaborators. A de-identified subject ID, COVID-19 status, age in years and sex were almost always included in the sample metadata. Where HLA class I and class II types were available, the types were taken from metadata supplied by the sample provider, not from assay-based typing.

The germline V gene encodes CDR1 SGHDT and CDR2 YYEEEE. The CDR3 runs 17 residues from the cysteine to the phenylalanine. The read is trimmed to its CDR3 DNA, 51 bases read in frame from base 1. V is clipped by 1 base and J by 0 bases, and the sequence between their germline boundaries is 17 bases long. Findings and caveats that apply to the study as a whole: How much clinical and demographic metadata was included differed by source and by participant, and the metadata was provided uncurated.

Collaborating institutions collected whole blood in K2EDTA tubes following their own protocols. For TCRbeta analysis, collaborator samples were shipped as frozen whole blood, as isolated PBMCs, or as DNA extracted from either sample type. TCRbeta CDR3 regions were amplified from genomic DNA using the immunoSEQ Assay, a bias-controlled multiplex PCR. In the source study's methods: The number of nucleated cells in each sample was estimated by amplification of reference gene primers within the assay. Sequence reads were collapsed and filtered to measure the absolute abundance of every unique TCRbeta CDR3 rearrangement. For each sample, productive Simpson clonality was calculated by taking the square root of Simpson's diversity index across productive rearrangements. The source is immuneACCESS, and TCRdb retained only in-frame sequences with V and J called. Part of the clones is not carried over; for the studies checked, unresolved V genes explain less than half of this, and the remainder is unexplained. The DNA gave D and trimming, while V, J and clone size come from that table. The sample table contains about 190,000 clones; only one count was recorded for 85% to 90% of them. Roughly 1.6% of the sample is held by the ten biggest clonotypes.

About this clone: What this receptor recognizes is not known. No base qualities exist here, and no much larger clone lies one base off it.

Rearrangement joined TRBV5-6 to TRBJ2-7, with no reliable assignment of the D segment. The clonotype was recovered from a man aged 18 to 30 with active or convalescent COVID-19. Input material: peripheral blood. The CDR3 region has the sequence CASSLRRPIHSSYEQYF. The nucleotide sequence reads TGTGCCAGCAGCTTGCGCCGGCCGATACACAGCTCCTACGAGCAGTACTTC. Reference TRBV5-6 and TRBJ2-7 genes cover what lies past the CDR3, so the full variable domain is DAGVTQSPTHLIKTRGQQVTLRCSPKSGHDTVSWYQQALGQGPQFIFQYYEEEERQRGNFPDRFSGHQFPNYSSELNVNALLLGDSALYLCASSLRRPIHSSYEQYFGPGTRLTVT.